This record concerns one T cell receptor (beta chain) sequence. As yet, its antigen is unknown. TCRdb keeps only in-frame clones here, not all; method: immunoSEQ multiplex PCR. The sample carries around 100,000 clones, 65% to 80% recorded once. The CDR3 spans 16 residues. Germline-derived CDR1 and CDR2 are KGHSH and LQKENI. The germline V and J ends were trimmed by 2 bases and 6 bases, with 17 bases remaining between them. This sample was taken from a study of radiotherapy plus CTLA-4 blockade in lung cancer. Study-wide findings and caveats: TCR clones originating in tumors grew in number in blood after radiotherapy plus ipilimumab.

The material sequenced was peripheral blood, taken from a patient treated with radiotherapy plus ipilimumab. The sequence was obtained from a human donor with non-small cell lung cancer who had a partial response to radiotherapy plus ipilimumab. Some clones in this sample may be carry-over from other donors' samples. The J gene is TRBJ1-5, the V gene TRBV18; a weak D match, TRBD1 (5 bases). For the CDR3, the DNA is TGTGCCAGCTCACCAAGTACAGGCGGGGTAGGTCAGCCCCAGCATTTT. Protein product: CASSPSTGGVGQPQHF.